A selection of T cell receptor beta chains follows, all from one sample in a study of cytomegalovirus exposure and HLA in healthy donors. Assay used: immunoSEQ multiplex PCR; TCRdb lists only in-frame clones, some missing. The data show roughly 180,000 clones, about 80% seen once. Sequenced: PBMCs. Receptors were obtained from a man aged 25-45 years in good health and CMV-seronegative. Each CDR3 is given with its conserved first and last residue. Fields, in order: clone size, J gene, V gene, D gene, CDR3 protein, CDR3 DNA. A D gene is named only where the DNA matches it firmly. Size is stated for part of the rows, as once, few or many counts, or as a class when the clone is expanded.

clone size: NA
J gene: TRBJ2-1
V gene: TRBV7-6
D gene: NA
CDR3 protein: CASSPGRISYNEQFF
CDR3 DNA: TGTGCCAGCAGCCCTGGTAGAATCTCCTACAATGAGCAGTTCTTC

clone size: NA
J gene: TRBJ1-2
V gene: TRBV7-8
D gene: NA
CDR3 protein: CASSSGGNYGYTF
CDR3 DNA: TGTGCCAGCAGCTCGGGAGGGAACTATGGCTACACCTTC

clone size: NA
J gene: TRBJ1-5
V gene: TRBV30
D gene: NA
CDR3 protein: CAWSVGGGQPQHF
CDR3 DNA: TGTGCCTGGAGTGTGGGGGGGGGTCAGCCCCAGCATTTT

clone size: NA
J gene: TRBJ1-4
V gene: TRBV11-2
D gene: NA
CDR3 protein: CASSAIANEKLFF
CDR3 DNA: TGTGCCAGCAGCGCCATAGCTAATGAAAAACTGTTTTTT

clone size: NA
J gene: TRBJ1-1
V gene: TRBV28
D gene: NA
CDR3 protein: CASSLRQGWTEAFF
CDR3 DNA: TGTGCCAGCAGTTTACGTCAGGGTTGGACTGAAGCTTTCTTT

clone size: NA
J gene: TRBJ1-5
V gene: TRBV7-2
D gene: TRBD1
CDR3 protein: CASSQQGATNQPQHF
CDR3 DNA: TGTGCCAGCAGCCAGCAGGGGGCAACGAATCAGCCCCAGCATTTT

clone size: NA
J gene: TRBJ2-1
V gene: TRBV19
D gene: NA
CDR3 protein: CASSGGTVDNEQFF
CDR3 DNA: TGTGCCAGTAGTGGCGGGACGGTTGACAATGAGCAGTTCTTC

clone size: NA
J gene: TRBJ2-6
V gene: TRBV5-1
D gene: NA
CDR3 protein: CASSLGGTGFSGANVLTF
CDR3 DNA: TGCGCCAGCAGCTTGGGTGGGACTGGCTTCTCTGGGGCCAACGTCCTGACTTTC

clone size: NA
J gene: TRBJ1-1
V gene: TRBV18
D gene: NA
CDR3 protein: CASSLKGSSTEAFF
CDR3 DNA: TGTGCCAGCTCACTCAAGGGGTCTAGCACTGAAGCTTTCTTT

clone size: few
J gene: TRBJ1-5
V gene: TRBV7-8
D gene: NA
CDR3 protein: CASSLARAENQPQHF
CDR3 DNA: TGTGCCAGCAGCTTAGCGCGGGCAGAAAATCAGCCCCAGCATTTT

clone size: NA
J gene: TRBJ2-3
V gene: TRBV6-5
D gene: TRBD1
CDR3 protein: CASKTGGADTQYF
CDR3 DNA: TGTGCCAGCAAGACAGGGGGCGCAGATACGCAGTATTTT

clone size: NA
J gene: TRBJ2-7
V gene: TRBV15
D gene: TRBD2
CDR3 protein: CATSRDSGSRGLHEQYF
CDR3 DNA: TGTGCCACCAGCAGGGATAGCGGGAGTAGGGGTTTGCACGAGCAGTACTTC

clone size: once
J gene: TRBJ2-5
V gene: TRBV14
D gene: NA
CDR3 protein: CASSQLRGDPETQYF
CDR3 DNA: TGTGCCAGCAGCCAATTGCGTGGTGATCCGGAGACCCAGTACTTC

clone size: NA
J gene: TRBJ1-1
V gene: TRBV6-5
D gene: NA
CDR3 protein: CASSYTGRNTEAFF
CDR3 DNA: TGTGCCAGCAGTTACACAGGGCGGAACACTGAAGCTTTCTTT

clone size: NA
J gene: TRBJ2-3
V gene: TRBV7-8
D gene: TRBD2
CDR3 protein: CASSLGGGRAVFTDTQYF
CDR3 DNA: TGTGCCAGCAGCTTAGGAGGCGGGAGGGCGGTCTTCACAGATACGCAGTATTTT

clone size: NA
J gene: TRBJ2-3
V gene: TRBV28
D gene: TRBD1
CDR3 protein: CASSRQGGGSTDTQYF
CDR3 DNA: TGTGCCAGCAGTCGACAGGGGGGGGGTTCCACAGATACGCAGTATTTT

clone size: NA
J gene: TRBJ1-1
V gene: TRBV30
D gene: NA
CDR3 protein: CASSMNTEAFF
CDR3 DNA: TGTGCCTCCAGTATGAACACTGAAGCTTTCTTT

clone size: NA
J gene: TRBJ2-5
V gene: TRBV4-3
D gene: NA
CDR3 protein: CASSRNSQETQYF
CDR3 DNA: TGCGCCAGCAGCCGAAATAGCCAAGAGACCCAGTACTTC

clone size: NA
J gene: TRBJ1-1
V gene: TRBV12-5
D gene: NA
CDR3 protein: CASGSHRNRATEAFF
CDR3 DNA: TGTGCTAGTGGTTCGCATCGAAACAGGGCCACTGAAGCTTTCTTT

clone size: few
J gene: TRBJ1-1
V gene: TRBV4-2
D gene: NA
CDR3 protein: CASSPPGPNTEAFF
CDR3 DNA: TGTGCCAGCAGCCCTCCTGGCCCCAACACTGAAGCTTTCTTT

clone size: NA
J gene: TRBJ1-2
V gene: TRBV19
D gene: NA
CDR3 protein: CASSISSLIYGYTF
CDR3 DNA: TGTGCCAGTAGTATTTCGAGTCTGATCTATGGCTACACCTTC

clone size: once
J gene: TRBJ1-5
V gene: TRBV6-5
D gene: NA
CDR3 protein: CASSYSGMSNQPQHF
CDR3 DNA: TGTGCCAGCAGTTACTCCGGTATGAGCAATCAGCCCCAGCATTTT